This TCR beta chain emerged from a study of cytomegalovirus exposure and HLA in healthy donors. Findings and limits, study-wide: The investigators catalogued 164 TCR beta chains as cytomegalovirus-associated. Clonal expansion, a later analysis showed, was greater in HLA-associated TCR beta chains than in equally common others.

CDR3 size: 17 residues. Germline V gene lookup returns CDR1 KGHSH and CDR2 LQKENI. The junction had 1 base not matched to a gene; V was cut back by 3 bases and J by 1 base. This clone came up a few times. The antigen is unknown. Both 60 Vbeta primers and 13 Jbeta primers went into the PCR. Authors' methods: It was a later analysis that counted around 85 million unique TCR beta chains, of which around 11 million were shared. Profiling relied on immunoSEQ multiplex PCR, and the TCRdb table lists in-frame clones only, not all of them. V and J calls plus clone size are reproduced from that table; the DNA served to infer D and trimming. The sample holds over 150,000 clones, over 60% seen once. Healthy bone marrow donors supplied every sample.

This chain connects TRBV18 to TRBJ2-1; 15 bases line up with TRBD2. This receptor was taken from a woman in her 30s in good health and CMV-seronegative. Sample: PBMCs. The CDR3 spells CASSPGLAGGSYNEQFF. The CDR3 DNA reads TGTGCCAGCTCACCCGGACTAGCGGGAGGGTCCTACAATGAGCAGTTCTTC. Full variable domain (outside the CDR3, taken from reference TRBV18 and TRBJ2-1): NAGVMQNPRHLVRRRGQEARLRCSPMKGHSHVYWYRQLPEEGLKFMVYLQKENIIDESGMPKERFSAEFPKEGPSILRIQQVVRGDSAAYFCASSPGLAGGSYNEQFFGPGTRLTVL.